This TCR beta chain stems from a study of PD-L1 blockade in urothelial cancer. Overall study context: Blood gave a median about 150,000 T cells. Study-wide findings and caveats: Below-median pretreatment blood TCR clonality predicted better survival.

The sample's time point: peripheral blood 6 weeks after treatment start. V gave up 1 base and J gave up 8 bases, with 7 bases separating them. Germline assignment: CDR1 DFQATT and CDR2 SNEGSKA (reference sequence). This CDR3 region has 11 residues. Produced via immunoSEQ multiplex PCR; TCRdb's table is partial and in-frame only. Of over 100,000 clones detected, around 93% appear once; the ten largest clones hold around 4%. Comments on this clone: Its target is not known.

The clonotype comes from a man between 60 and 70 years old with urothelial cancer. This chain uses TRBV20-1 with TRBJ2-3, with D maybe TRBD2 (6 bases). Here the sequenced sample was PBMCs, taken around atezolizumab (anti-PD-L1) treatment. CDR3 bases: TGCAGTGCTAGAGGGGGACTTACGCAGTATTTT. Protein: CSARGGLTQYF.